This passage covers 5 T cell receptor beta chains from one sample sequenced in a study of CD8 T cells in ankylosing spondylitis. One entry per CDR3 protein results from TCRdb running MiXCR on the 5' RACE reads. The sample records about 460,000 distinct CDR3 sequences, roughly 5.2% being singletons. Study-level results: Made up of fewer than ten highly homologous variants, a TCR beta motif appeared characteristic of ankylosing spondylitis blood.

These receptors lack a known antigen. The specimen sequenced was blood, either unsorted or a sorted T cell fraction (not recorded which). Receptor source: a male donor with ankylosing spondylitis.

At least ten counts were recorded for this clonotype. The chain carries TRBV20-1 and TRBJ2-2; TRBD2 aligns across 8 bases. J lost 0 bases, V lost 2 bases, and 2 bases had no gene match. CDR1 and CDR2 from the germline V gene are DFQATT and SNEGSKA (reference sequence). The CDR3 loop spans 15 amino acids. The DNA for the CDR3 is TGCAGTGCTAGACGAGCGGGGGCGAACACCGGGGAGCTGTTTTTT. Translated: CSARRAGANTGELFF.

This clonotype was picked up many times. The chain is built from TRBV4-1 and TRBJ2-1; either TRBD1 or TRBD2 may fit D (6 bases each). Trimming shortened V by 4 bases and J by 12 bases, and 19 bases separated the two germline ends. Germline V gives CDR1 MGHRA, CDR2 YSYEKL. This CDR3 contains 14 residues. In nucleotides, the CDR3 is TGCGCCAGCAGCCTTGAAGCTGAGGGGGGTGGGCAGTTCTTC. Protein: CASSLEAEGGGQFF.

There are many counts of this clonotype. This rearrangement joins TRBV20-1 to TRBJ1-2; 7 nucleotides line up with TRBD1. The V segment lost 1 base and the J segment 6 bases; nucleotides outside the gene matches: 5. The CDR3 is 13 amino acids. Germline CDR1 reads DFQATT; CDR2 reads SNEGSKA (reference sequence). CDR3: CSARVQGLNGYTF. The CDR3 DNA follows: TGCAGTGCTAGAGTACAGGGGCTCAATGGCTACACCTTC.

This clonotype was recorded many times. The CDR3 spells CSVEEFPGGGNTQYF. CDR3 bases: TGCAGCGTTGAAGAGTTTCCTGGAGGAGGTAATACGCAGTATTTT. The chain couples TRBV29-1 to TRBJ2-3; D is possibly TRBD2 (5 bases). This CDR3 is 15 amino acids long. Trimming pared 0 bases from V and 7 bases from J, leaving 17 bases between. Germline V CDR1 and CDR2: SQVTM, ANQGSEA.

V and J are TRBV7-2 and TRBJ1-3; D unresolved. Per the germline V gene, CDR1 is SGHTA and CDR2 is FQGNSA. Trimming stripped 0 bases from V and 1 base from J, with 10 bases between. The CDR3 has 16 residues. The CDR3 DNA reads as TGTGCCAGCAGCTTAGCCGGGCCAGATTCTGGAAACACCATATATTTT. This translates into CASSLAGPDSGNTIYF.